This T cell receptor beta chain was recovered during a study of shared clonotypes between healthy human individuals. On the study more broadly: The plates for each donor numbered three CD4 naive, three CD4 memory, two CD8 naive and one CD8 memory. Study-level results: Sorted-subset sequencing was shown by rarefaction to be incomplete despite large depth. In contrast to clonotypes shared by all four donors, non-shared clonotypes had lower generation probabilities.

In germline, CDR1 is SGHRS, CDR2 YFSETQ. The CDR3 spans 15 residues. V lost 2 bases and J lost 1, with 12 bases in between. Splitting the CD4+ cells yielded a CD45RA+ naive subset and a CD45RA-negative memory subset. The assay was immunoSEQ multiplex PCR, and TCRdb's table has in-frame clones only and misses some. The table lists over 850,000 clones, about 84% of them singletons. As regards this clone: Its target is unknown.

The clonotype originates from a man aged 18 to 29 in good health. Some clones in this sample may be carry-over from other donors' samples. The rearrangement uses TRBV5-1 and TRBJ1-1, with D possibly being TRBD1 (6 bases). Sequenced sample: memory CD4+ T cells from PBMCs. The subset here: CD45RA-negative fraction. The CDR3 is CASSLPEQGNTEAFF. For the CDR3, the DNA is TGCGCCAGCAGCTTACCCGAACAGGGGAACACTGAAGCTTTCTTT.